The 25 T cell receptor beta chains given below trace back to one sample, sequenced in a study of human T cells and chemical hapten exposure. Time point noted: pre-sensitization, week 0. Regarding treatment: therapeutic diphenylcyclopropenone sensitization with weekly scalp DPC. TCRdb called the RACE reads again in MiXCR, with one record for every CDR3 protein. This sample has roughly 60,000 distinct CDR3 sequences; around 7% occur once, and the top ten carry 1.5% to 2%. Sample: whole blood, taken in connection with sensitization to the hapten diphenylcyclopropenone (DPC). Every receptor here comes from a woman in her twenties or thirties with alopecia areata. Some clones in this sample may be carry-over from other donors' samples.

In this sample, this clonotype turned up many times. The rearrangement joins TRBV20-1 to TRBJ1-1; no clear D. The length of the CDR3 is 12 residues. Trimming removed 5 bases at V and 4 bases at J, with 11 bases between. Germline V gives CDR1 DFQATT, CDR2 SNEGSKA (reference sequence). CDR3 nucleotides: TGCAGTGCTCCGAGTAAGGGCACTGAAGCTTTCTTT. This translates into CSAPSKGTEAFF.

This clonotype was seen many times. The chain couples TRBV7-8 to TRBJ2-6; no reliable D call. CDR3 length: 18 residues. The V gene's germline CDR1 is SGHVS and CDR2 FQNEAQ. The ends were cut back, 7 bases at V and 3 bases at J, with 22 bases in the middle. In DNA form, the CDR3 reads TGTGCCAGCAACGCAAAAATCGGGCTCAGTGGTGGGGCCAACGTCCTGACTTTC. This sequence encodes CASNAKIGLSGGANVLTF.

The table lists this clonotype with a few counts. This chain connects TRBV12-3 or TRBV12-4 to TRBJ1-1; D is possibly TRBD1 (6 bases). V gave up 6 bases and J gave up 12 bases, with 17 bases separating them. CDR3 length equals 12 residues. The CDR3 sequence: CASSLGGRTTFF. CDR3 DNA sequence: TGTGCCAGCAGCTTGGGGGGCAGGACGACTTTCTTT.

This clonotype appeared a single time. This chain links TRBV3-1 with TRBJ2-1, with TRBD2 as a possible D gene (6 bases). CDR1 and CDR2 from the germline V gene are LGHDT and YNNKEL (reference sequence). V dropped 4 bases and J dropped 14 bases, with 21 bases sitting between them. This CDR3 comprises 14 residues. The CDR3 DNA reads as TGTGCCAGCAGCCCCCTGAGCAGGGCTAGCGCTGAGTTCTTC. Protein: CASSPLSRASAEFF.

The sample holds many counts of this clonotype. The chain links TRBV12-3 or TRBV12-4 to TRBJ1-5, with a possible D match to TRBD1 (5 bases). The CDR3 is 15 residues long. V lost 3 bases to trimming and J lost 1 base, with 10 bases between them. As DNA, the CDR3 is TGTGCCAGCAGTTTCATGGGGCTCAGCAATCAGCCCCAGCATTTT. As protein: CASSFMGLSNQPQHF.

This clonotype has at least ten counts. This chain joins TRBV24-1 and TRBJ2-3; 9 bases fit TRBD2. This CDR3 contains 17 residues. The V gene end was trimmed by 9 bases and the J gene end by 2 bases; junction bases not matched to a gene: 14. The V gene's germline CDR1 is KGHDR and CDR2 SFDVKD. The CDR3 bases are TGTGCCACCCAGAACGAGAGACTAGCGGAGATCACAGATACGCAGTATTTT. Its translation is CATQNERLAEITDTQYF.

The rearrangement links TRBV12-3 or TRBV12-4 to TRBJ1-1, with no clear D. The CDR3 runs 11 residues. V shed 3 bases and J shed 6 bases, with 5 bases lying between them. The CDR3 is CASSFFAEAFF. The CDR3 DNA reads as TGTGCCAGCAGTTTTTTCGCTGAAGCTTTCTTT.

This clonotype has a count of ten or more. V usage is TRBV29-1 and J usage is TRBJ2-7; 9 bases align to TRBD1. The CDR3 has 12 residues. From germline, CDR1 is SQVTM and CDR2 ANQGSEA. The V segment lost 6 bases and the J segment 3 bases; nucleotides outside the gene matches: 3. This chain's CDR3 is CSVRQGVYEQYF. As DNA, the CDR3 is TGCAGCGTCCGACAGGGGGTCTACGAGCAGTACTTC.

V and J are TRBV29-1 and TRBJ1-1; tentatively, D is TRBD1 (6 bases). V was trimmed by 5 bases and J by 1 base, leaving 11 bases between them. The length of the CDR3 is 13 residues. Germline V CDR1 and CDR2: SQVTM, ANQGSEA. CDR3 residues: CSVCGTPNTEAFF. CDR3 DNA: TGCAGCGTTTGCGGGACACCGAACACTGAAGCTTTCTTT.

The V and J genes are TRBV24-1 and TRBJ1-2; D perhaps matches TRBD1 (6 bases). The germline V and J ends were trimmed by 6 bases and 4 bases, with 23 bases remaining between them. The CDR3 covers 17 residues. The germline V gene encodes CDR1 KGHDR and CDR2 SFDVKD. The CDR3 DNA reads TGTGCCACCAGTCATGCACCCCTCAGGGGCCTAGGCTATGGCTACACCTTC. Its protein is CATSHAPLRGLGYGYTF.

This clonotype was seen a single time. V is TRBV5-1 and J is TRBJ2-3; 7 bases are shared with TRBD1. The trim removed 1 base at V and 2 bases at J, leaving 4 bases unmatched. The V gene's germline CDR1 is SGHRS and CDR2 YFSETQ. The CDR3 runs 15 residues. CDR3 nucleotide sequence: TGCGCCAGCAGCTTGCGGGACAGATACACAGATACGCAGTATTTT. As protein: CASSLRDRYTDTQYF. The full variable domain, in which reference TRBV5-1 and TRBJ2-3 provide the parts outside the CDR3, is KAGVTQTPRYLIKTRGQQVTLSCSPISGHRSVSWYQQTPGQGLQFLFEYFSETQRNKGNFPGRFSGRQFSNSRSEMNVSTLELGDSALYLCASSLRDRYTDTQYFGPGTRLTVL.

This clonotype was recorded at least ten times. The chain carries TRBV30 and TRBJ1-4; possible D gene TRBD1, 5 bases. CDR3 length equals 13 residues. V was shortened by 0 bases and J by 12 bases, with 14 bases between the two germline ends. Germline V gene data show CDR1 as GTSNPN and CDR2 as SVGIG (reference sequence). As DNA, the CDR3 is TGTGCCTGGAGTGTTATGGGACGCCGAGAACTGTTTTTT. Encoded protein: CAWSVMGRRELFF.

This clonotype was seen at least ten times. The chain has TRBV9 and TRBJ1-1, with TRBD1 matching over 7 bases. The ends lost 0 bases at V and 6 bases at J; junction bases unmatched: 8. CDR3 length equals 15 residues. Germline V lookup: CDR1 SGDLS, CDR2 YYNGEE. CDR3 bases: TGTGCCAGCAGCGTAGGAGGGGGCGGAGGCGCTGAAGCTTTCTTT. This gives the protein CASSVGGGGGAEAFF.

This clonotype showed up many times. The gene calls are TRBV30 and TRBJ1-4; the match to TRBD1 covers 8 bases. There are 13 residues in the CDR3. Germline trimming cut 5 bases from V and 5 bases from J; bases unmatched to any gene: 4. Germline loops: CDR1 GTSNPN, CDR2 SVGIG (reference sequence). The CDR3 protein is CAWQTGANEKLFF. CDR3 nucleotide sequence: TGTGCCTGGCAGACAGGGGCGAATGAAAAACTGTTTTTT.

In this sample, this clonotype turned up many times. This chain uses TRBV4-1 with TRBJ2-7; D is undetermined. V was shortened by 1 base and J by 3 bases, with 16 bases between the two germline ends. The length of the CDR3 is 16 residues. Germline values: CDR1 MGHRA, CDR2 YSYEKL. CDR3: CASSQGGARRNYEQYF. The DNA of the CDR3 is TGCGCCAGCAGCCAAGGGGGTGCCAGGAGAAACTACGAGCAGTACTTC.

This clonotype appeared many times. The J gene is TRBJ2-1, the V gene TRBV29-1, with D unresolved. Between the trimmed V and J ends, which lost 5 bases and 6 bases, there was a span of 14 bases. The CDR3 is 13 amino acids. Germline loops: CDR1 SQVTM, CDR2 ANQGSEA. The CDR3 sequence: CSVPAGPGNEQFF. In nucleotides, the CDR3 is TGCAGCGTTCCCGCCGGGCCGGGCAATGAGCAGTTCTTC.

The chain carries TRBV15 and TRBJ2-5, with D unclear. Germline CDR1 is LNHNV and CDR2 is YYDKDF (reference sequence). This CDR3 contains 15 residues. With 1 base removed from V and 3 bases from J, the gap between germline ends came to 12 bases. CDR3 sequence (DNA): TGTGCCACCAGCAGAGTGTATGACACAGAAGAGACCCAGTACTTC. It is translated as CATSRVYDTEETQYF. Based on the CDR3 plus reference TRBV15 and TRBJ2-5, the full variable domain is DAMVIQNPRYQVTQFGKPVTLSCSQTLNHNVMYWYQQKSSQAPKLLFHYYDKDFNNEADTPDNFQSRRPNTSFCFLDIRSPGLGDTAMYLCATSRVYDTEETQYFGPGTRLLVL.

Many counts were recorded for this clonotype. The chain links TRBV6-5 to TRBJ1-1, with D perhaps TRBD1 (6 bases). Trimming left V 7 bases short and J 6 bases short, with 24 bases between. This CDR3 spans 16 amino acids. Germline V lookup: CDR1 MNHEY, CDR2 SVGAGI. The CDR3 DNA is TGTGCCAGCACCCCAACCAGGGGCCTACGATCGGCTGAAGCTTTCTTT. It is translated as CASTPTRGLRSAEAFF.

This clonotype appeared a few times. Germline and junction disagree at one end, which may indicate a read error. The chain combines TRBV18 with TRBJ1-2; D gene unclear. Germline-derived CDR1 and CDR2 are KGHSH and LQKENI. The CDR3 is 13 amino acids. CDR3 sequence: CASSPLDEDGYTF. The CDR3 DNA is TGTGCCAGCTCACCACTGGACGAGGATGGTTACACCTTC.

In its sample, this clonotype was seen many times. The chain uses TRBV7-4 and TRBJ1-5, with a tentative D call TRBD1 (5 bases). Germline CDR1 is SGHVT and CDR2 is SQSDAQ. The CDR3 contains 13 residues. V lost 3 bases to trimming and J lost 3 bases, with 6 bases between them. Written as DNA, the CDR3 is TGTGCCAGCAGCTTCAGGGACAATCAGCCCCAGCATTTT. It specifies CASSFRDNQPQHF.

This clonotype appeared many times. The rearrangement uses TRBV3-1 and TRBJ1-3; no clear D. Per germline, CDR1 LGHDT and CDR2 YNNKEL (reference sequence). V lost 7 bases and J lost 0, with 13 bases in between. This CDR3 region has 15 residues. CDR3 nucleotide sequence: TGTGCCAGCACCGACACGCGGAGCTCTGGAAACACCATATATTTT. Residues: CASTDTRSSGNTIYF.

This clonotype has just a few counts. V usage is TRBV4-2 and J usage is TRBJ2-3; 15 nucleotides line up with TRBD2. Per germline, CDR1 LGHNA and CDR2 YNFKEQ. The CDR3 runs 19 residues. V dropped 0 bases and J dropped 3; count of bases not matched to a gene: 7. The CDR3 loop is CASSQDGTSGGIGTDTQYF. CDR3 nucleotides: TGTGCCAGCAGCCAAGATGGGACTAGCGGGGGGATAGGGACAGATACGCAGTATTTT.

Remarks on this clonotype: It may be a read error: a sequence one base away is much more abundant. J is TRBJ2-1 and V is TRBV6-5; TRBD2 is a possible D gene (6 bases). This CDR3 is 14 amino acids long. The V gene's germline CDR1 is MNHEY and CDR2 SVGAGI. Here the CDR3 DNA reads TGTGCCAGCAGTTACACGGGAGAGTACAATGAGCAGTTATTC. Amino acids: CASSYTGEYNEQLF.

The sample holds many counts of this clonotype. V and J are TRBV7-9 and TRBJ2-2, with 8 bases matching TRBD2. Germline V CDR1 and CDR2: SEHNR, FQNEAQ (reference sequence). J was trimmed by 5 bases and V by 5 bases; bases with no gene match: 10. The CDR3 consists of 16 residues. The CDR3 region is CASSQSAGGLTGELFF. CDR3 in DNA: TGTGCCAGCAGCCAATCCGCGGGGGGTTTGACCGGGGAGCTGTTTTTT.

Many counts were recorded for this clonotype. The rearrangement links TRBV11-2 to TRBJ2-7, with D unresolved. The V gene lost 5 bases and the J gene lost 4 bases, with 9 bases spanning the gap. The CDR3 spans 12 residues. The germline gives CDR1 SGHAT, CDR2 FQNNGV. Here the CDR3 reads CASSPRPYEQYF. The CDR3 DNA reads as TGTGCCAGCAGCCCCCGGCCTTACGAGCAGTACTTC.